This TCR beta chain was captured in a study of blood T cell repertoires in COVID-19 (dated by TCRdb to 2020 to 2021). Concerning the study at large: The collaborator samples originated in the United States, Italy and Spain and spanned the acute and convalescent phases of COVID-19. The prospective study material was composed of cDNA or gDNA derived from T cells, B-cell-depleted T cells, or PBMCs. Subjects who had been exposed to COVID-19, were actively infected with it, or had recovered from it provided the deeply sampled blood TCRbeta repertoires that made up the dataset. The repertoires were released in a freely available public database intended as a resource for research on the immune response to SARS-CoV-2. The samples were drawn from two sources: the first 160 participants of the ongoing ImmuneRACE study, and fewer than 1,500 subjects contributed by 6 global collaborators. The sample metadata nearly always contained a de-identified subject ID, COVID-19 status, age in years and sex. Where available, HLA class I and class II types were taken from metadata supplied by the sample provider and were not determined by assay-based typing.

The immunoSEQ Assay, a bias-controlled multiplex PCR, was used to amplify TCRbeta CDR3 regions from genomic DNA. As for the original processing: Nucleated cell counts per sample were estimated from amplification of reference gene primers within the assay. To quantify the absolute abundance of each unique TCRbeta CDR3 rearrangement, sequence reads were collapsed and filtered. For each sample, productive Simpson clonality was calculated as the square root of Simpson's diversity index across productive rearrangements. Here the immuneACCESS table is served through TCRdb, limited to in-frame sequences with V and J called. Missing clones are a known gap in these copies; in checked studies unresolved V genes cover under half, and the rest lacks a known reason. D and trimming come from the DNA, and the V and J calls and clone size come from that table. The sample table contains about 190,000 clones; only one count was recorded for around 76% of them. The ten largest account for around 16% of the sample.

In the prospective study, participants were roughly 18 to 89 years old, resided in 25 or so geographic areas of the United States, and were enrolled through a virtual design. Cohort assignment in the prospective study relied on participant-reported clinical history from a screening survey and a study questionnaire. Each participant in the prospective study had whole blood, serum and a nasopharyngeal or oropharyngeal swab collected by mobile phlebotomists. Prospective study participants could optionally give additional blood draws and questionnaires over a roughly two-month period. Before DNA extraction, blood samples from the prospective study were shipped at room temperature or frozen. What the study reported, not specific to this receptor: The quantity of clinical and demographic metadata differed by source and by participant and was supplied without curation.

Comment on this clone: The clone's antigen remains unknown. Base-call qualities are not available, and no considerably larger clone is one nucleotide away.

The sample comprised PBMCs or T cells enriched from blood (not recorded which). The source of this sequence is a woman aged 50 to 65 with acute COVID-19.

The DNA sequence is TGCAGTGCTAGTGCAGGGGGTAATGCTTTCTTT. This is translated as CSASAGGNAFF. Recombination joined TRBV20-1 with TRBJ1-1; TRBD1 lines up with 7 middle nucleotides. Compared with germline, V lacks 3 bases and J lacks 11 bases; bases without a gene match: 6. Including cysteine and phenylalanine, the CDR3 has 11 amino acids. Of all the DNA, just the CDR3 is kept, 33 bases in frame from base 1. CDR1 is given as DFQATT and CDR2 as SNEGSKA, both from the germline V gene (reference sequence).